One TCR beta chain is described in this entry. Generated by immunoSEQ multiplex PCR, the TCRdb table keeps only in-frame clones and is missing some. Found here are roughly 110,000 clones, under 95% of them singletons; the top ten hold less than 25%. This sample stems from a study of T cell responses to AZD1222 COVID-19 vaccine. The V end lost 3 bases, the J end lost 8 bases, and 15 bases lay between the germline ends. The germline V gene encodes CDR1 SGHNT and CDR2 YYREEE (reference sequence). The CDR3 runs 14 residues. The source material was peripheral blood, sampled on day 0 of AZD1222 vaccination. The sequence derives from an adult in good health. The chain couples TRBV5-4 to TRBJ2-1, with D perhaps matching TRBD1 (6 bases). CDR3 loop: CASSSPLQGDEQFF. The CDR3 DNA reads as TGTGCCAGCAGCTCGCCCTTACAGGGCGATGAGCAGTTCTTC.